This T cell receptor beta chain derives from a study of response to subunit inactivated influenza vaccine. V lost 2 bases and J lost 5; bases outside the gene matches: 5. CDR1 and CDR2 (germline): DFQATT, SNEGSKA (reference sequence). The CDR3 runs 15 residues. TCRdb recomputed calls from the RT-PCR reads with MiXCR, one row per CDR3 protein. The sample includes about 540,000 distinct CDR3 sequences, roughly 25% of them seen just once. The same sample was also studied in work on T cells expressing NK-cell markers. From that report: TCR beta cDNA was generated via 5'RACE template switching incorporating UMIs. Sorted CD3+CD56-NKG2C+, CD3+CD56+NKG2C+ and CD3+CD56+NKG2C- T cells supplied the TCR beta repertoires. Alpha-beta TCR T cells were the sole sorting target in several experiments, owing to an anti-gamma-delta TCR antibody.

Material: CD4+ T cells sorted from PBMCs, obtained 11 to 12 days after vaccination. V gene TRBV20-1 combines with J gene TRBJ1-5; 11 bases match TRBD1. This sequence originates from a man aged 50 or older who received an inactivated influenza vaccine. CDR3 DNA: TGCAGTGCTAGAACGGACAGGGGGCCTCATCAGCCCCAGCATTTT. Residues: CSARTDRGPHQPQHF.